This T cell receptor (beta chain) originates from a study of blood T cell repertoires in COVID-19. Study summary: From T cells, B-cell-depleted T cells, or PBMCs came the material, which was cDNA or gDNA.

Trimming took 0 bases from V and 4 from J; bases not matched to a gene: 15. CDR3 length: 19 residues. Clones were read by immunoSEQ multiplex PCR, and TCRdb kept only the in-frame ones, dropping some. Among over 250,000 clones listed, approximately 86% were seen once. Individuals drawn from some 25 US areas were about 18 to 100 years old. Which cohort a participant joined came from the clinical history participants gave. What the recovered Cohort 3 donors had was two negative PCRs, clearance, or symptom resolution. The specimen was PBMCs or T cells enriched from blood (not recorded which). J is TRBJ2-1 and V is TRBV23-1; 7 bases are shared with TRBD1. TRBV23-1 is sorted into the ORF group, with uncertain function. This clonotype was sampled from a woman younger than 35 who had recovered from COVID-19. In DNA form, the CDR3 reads TGCGCCAGCAGTCAATCTCCCGCCCTTCAGGGGGATGCTTACAATGAGCAGTTCTTC. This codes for CASSQSPALQGDAYNEQFF.